These T cell receptor beta chains were read from a single sample in a study of OX40 agonist ivuxolimab in advanced cancers. Here immunoSEQ multiplex PCR was the method, and the copy in TCRdb shows in-frame clones only, minus some. This sample has about 50,000 clones, with 88% found just once. The sequenced sample was CD4+ or CD8+ T cells sorted from blood, obtained in a trial of the OX40 agonist ivuxolimab. The receptors come from an adult with an advanced solid tumor such as melanoma, head and neck, liver or kidney cancer. Each CDR3 is given with its conserved first and last residue. The order of the fields is D gene, clone size, J gene, CDR3 length, V gene, CDR3 DNA, CDR3 protein. The D gene is left open where the match is weak. A row's size may be missing; if present it is once, few, many or a size class.

>NA|NA|TRBJ2-2|15|TRBV5-4
TGTGCCAGCAGCTTGCTCCAAGTGAACACCGGGGAGCTGTTTTTT
CASSLLQVNTGELFF
>TRBD2|once|TRBJ2-7|15|TRBV5-1
TGCGCCAGCAGCCCCGGGACTAGCGAGACCTACGAGCAGTACTTC
CASSPGTSETYEQYF
>NA|once|TRBJ1-5|14|TRBV7-2
TGTGCCAGCAGCAATATTGGGGGCAATCAGCCCCAGCATTTT
CASSNIGGNQPQHF
>NA|NA|TRBJ2-7|16|TRBV10-3
TGTGCCATCGGGCCTGCCAGACAGGCGGGGAACTACGAGCAGTACTTC
CAIGPARQAGNYEQYF
>NA|NA|TRBJ2-6|16|TRBV18
TGTGCCAGCTCACCAGGGTCAGCGGGTGGGGCCAACGTCCTGACTTTC
CASSPGSAGGANVLTF
>TRBD2|NA|TRBJ2-5|11|TRBV20-1
TGCAGTGCTGGGGAAGGGACTAAGTTGTACTTC
CSAGEGTKLYF
>TRBD2|NA|TRBJ2-7|14|TRBV11-2
TGTGCCAGCAGCCTGGCGGGAGAAAGGGTCGAGCAGTACTTC
CASSLAGERVEQYF
>NA|NA|TRBJ2-7|12|TRBV6-5
TGTGCCAGCAAACAGGTTTACCACGAGCAGTACTTC
CASKQVYHEQYF
>NA|NA|TRBJ2-5|13|TRBV21-1
TGTGCCAGCAGCAACAGGGGGCCAGAGACCCAGTACTTC
CASSNRGPETQYF
>NA|NA|TRBJ2-3|15|TRBV9
TGTGCCAGCAGCGTAGAGGACCGACGTGGTGATACGCAGTATTTT
CASSVEDRRGDTQYF
>TRBD2|NA|TRBJ2-1|16|TRBV7-2
TGTGCCAGCAGCTTAGCGGCTAGCGGGGGCTACAATGAGCAGTTCTTC
CASSLAASGGYNEQFF
>NA|NA|TRBJ2-7|13|TRBV11-3
TGTGCCAGCAGCTTAACTCGGGACAAACAGCAGTACTTC
CASSLTRDKQQYF
>NA|few|TRBJ2-3|11|TRBV19
TGTGCCAGTAGTATGCAACGGACGCAGTATTTT
CASSMQRTQYF
>TRBD1|NA|TRBJ1-2|13|TRBV9
TGTGCCAGCAGCCCCCGGGACAGAGGTGGCTACACCTTC
CASSPRDRGGYTF
>TRBD2|NA|TRBJ2-3|14|TRBV5-1
TGCGCCAGCAGGAGGCGGGAGGGATCAGATACGCAGTATTTT
CASRRREGSDTQYF
>NA|NA|TRBJ1-6|14|TRBV30
TGTGCCTGGACAGGGTCGGCCTATAATTCACCCCTCCACTTT
CAWTGSAYNSPLHF
>NA|NA|TRBJ2-1|18|TRBV10-1
TGCGCCAGCAGTGAGTCGGGGGTAGGGACGAGGTCCTACAATGAGCAGTTCTTC
CASSESGVGTRSYNEQFF
>NA|once|TRBJ2-4|16|TRBV19
TGTGCCAGTAGTATCTCGACCCGGGGCTCTCTAAACATTCAGTACTTC
CASSISTRGSLNIQYF
>NA|NA|TRBJ1-3|12|TRBV9
TGTGCCAGCAGCCCCCCTGGAAACACCATATATTTT
CASSPPGNTIYF
>NA|NA|TRBJ2-7|17|TRBV5-4
TGTGCCAGCAGCTTGGGACAGGTGGGACTTAGCTCCTACGAGCAGTACTTC
CASSLGQVGLSSYEQYF
>TRBD2|once|TRBJ2-7|14|TRBV7-3
TGTGCCAGCAGCCCGACTAGCGGGAGATCCGAGCAGTACTTC
CASSPTSGRSEQYF
>NA|NA|TRBJ2-7|13|TRBV9
TGTGCCAGCAGCAAGGGGACCCCCTACGAGCAGTACTTC
CASSKGTPYEQYF
>NA|once|TRBJ1-5|14|TRBV28
TGTGCCAGCAGTTTTTTGGGGGGGCACCAGCCCCAGCATTTT
CASSFLGGHQPQHF
>TRBD2|few|TRBJ2-1|15|TRBV6-1
TGTGCCAGCAGTGATTGGACTAGCGGGAGCGATGAGCAGTTCTTC
CASSDWTSGSDEQFF
>TRBD1|NA|TRBJ1-1|11|TRBV29-1
TGCAGCGTAGACAGGGGGCGGGAAGCTTTCTTT
CSVDRGREAFF
>NA|few|TRBJ1-1|14|TRBV5-1
TGCGCCAGCAGCGTCACTAGTCCTGGAACTGAAGCTTTCTTT
CASSVTSPGTEAFF
>NA|once|TRBJ2-1|11|TRBV20-1
TGCAGTTCAAGACTTTACAATGAGCAGTTCTTC
CSSRLYNEQFF
>TRBD1|NA|TRBJ1-2|13|TRBV19
TGTGCCAGTACTACGACAGGGAACTATGGCTACACCTTC
CASTTTGNYGYTF
>NA|once|TRBJ2-1|16|TRBV11-3
TGTGCCAGCAGCTTATGGGGGGAGAGCTCCTACAATGAGCAGTTCTTC
CASSLWGESSYNEQFF
>NA|NA|TRBJ2-7|12|TRBV2
TGTGCCAGCAGTGAGAGCTCCTACGAGCAGTACTTC
CASSESSYEQYF
>TRBD2|medium-sized|TRBJ2-7|14|TRBV9
TGTGCCAGCAGCTCCGGGAGGAGCTCCTACGAGCAGTACTTC
CASSSGRSSYEQYF
>NA|NA|TRBJ2-7|15|TRBV7-2
TGTGCCAGCAGCTCATTCTGGGGCCCCAGCGACGAGCAGTACTTC
CASSSFWGPSDEQYF
>NA|few|TRBJ1-1|12|TRBV9
TGTGCCAGCAAGGGTGGAAACACTGAAGCTTTCTTT
CASKGGNTEAFF
>NA|NA|TRBJ1-1|13|TRBV11-2
TGTGCCAGCAGCTTAACCCCGAACACTGAAGCTTTCTTT
CASSLTPNTEAFF
>TRBD1|NA|TRBJ2-5|16|TRBV5-1
TGCGCCAGCAGCTCGGAGCCCGGGACAGGGGTAGAGACCCAGTACTTC
CASSSEPGTGVETQYF
>NA|NA|TRBJ2-7|17|TRBV9
TGTGCCAGCAGCTCCCCACAAGAGACCCTGGGTACCTACGAGCAGTACTTC
CASSSPQETLGTYEQYF
>NA|NA|TRBJ1-4|16|TRBV4-1
TGCGCCAGCAGCCAAGATGGGGGGGGTACTAATGAAAAACTGTTTTTT
CASSQDGGGTNEKLFF
>NA|once|TRBJ1-2|11|TRBV28
TGTGCCACCAGGGTCCCAAATGGCTACACCTTC
CATRVPNGYTF
>TRBD1|NA|TRBJ2-1|14|TRBV7-2
TGTGCCAGCATCCGGGACAGGGGTTTCGGTGAGCAGTTCTTC
CASIRDRGFGEQFF
>NA|NA|TRBJ2-1|15|TRBV9
TGTGCCAGCAGCGCCACGTGGACTGACTACAATGAGCAGTTCTTC
CASSATWTDYNEQFF
>NA|few|TRBJ2-2|14|TRBV19
NA
CASSIQIGAGSCFF
>NA|NA|TRBJ2-3|14|TRBV5-1
TGCGCCAGCAGCTTGGCCAGGGTGGGAGATACGCAGTATTTT
CASSLARVGDTQYF
>TRBD1|once|TRBJ2-5|12|TRBV7-6
TGTGCCAGCAGCTTGCAGGGGGCGACCCAGTACTTC
CASSLQGATQYF
>NA|NA|TRBJ2-5|16|TRBV4-1
TGCGCCAGCAGCCTAGGAGAGTCCCGAACATCAGAGACCCAGTACTTC
CASSLGESRTSETQYF
>NA|NA|TRBJ2-1|15|TRBV19
TGTGCCAGTAGTATAGAGGGGGGCGTCTACAATGAGCAGTTCTTC
CASSIEGGVYNEQFF